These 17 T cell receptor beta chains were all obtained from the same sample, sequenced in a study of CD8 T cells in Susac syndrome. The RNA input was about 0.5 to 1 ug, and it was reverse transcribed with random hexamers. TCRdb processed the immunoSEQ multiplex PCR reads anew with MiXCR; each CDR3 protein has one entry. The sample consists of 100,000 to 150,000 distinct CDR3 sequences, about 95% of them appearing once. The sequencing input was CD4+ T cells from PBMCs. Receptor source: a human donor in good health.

For the CDR3, the DNA is TGTGCCAGCAGCAAAGGTTCCAGGGGGAGCGAAGAGACCCAGTACTTC. As protein: CASSKGSRGSEETQYF. This chain uses TRBV4-2 with TRBJ2-5; 7 positions agree with TRBD1. The junction had 12 bases not matched to a gene; V was cut back by 5 bases and J by 3 bases. From germline, CDR1 is LGHNA and CDR2 YNFKEQ. The CDR3 contains 16 residues.

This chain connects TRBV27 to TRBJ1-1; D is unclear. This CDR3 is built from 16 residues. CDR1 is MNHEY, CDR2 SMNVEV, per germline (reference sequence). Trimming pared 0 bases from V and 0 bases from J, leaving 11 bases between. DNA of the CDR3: TGTGCCAGCAGTTTATCCCGACCAGATCTGAACACTGAAGCTTTCTTT. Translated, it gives CASSLSRPDLNTEAFF.

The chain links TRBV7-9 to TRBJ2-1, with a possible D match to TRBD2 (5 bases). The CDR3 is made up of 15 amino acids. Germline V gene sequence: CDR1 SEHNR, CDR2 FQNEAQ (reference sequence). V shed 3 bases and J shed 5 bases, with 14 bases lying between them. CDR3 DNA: TGTGCCAGCAGCTTTCCGGCTAGCCGAAACAATGAGCAGTTCTTC. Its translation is CASSFPASRNNEQFF.

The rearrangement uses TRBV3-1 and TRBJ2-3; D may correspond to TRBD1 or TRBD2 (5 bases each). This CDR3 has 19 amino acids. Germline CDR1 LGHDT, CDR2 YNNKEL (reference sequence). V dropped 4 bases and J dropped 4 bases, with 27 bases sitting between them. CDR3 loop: CASSPWGSQGSTRADTQYF. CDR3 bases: TGTGCCAGCAGCCCCTGGGGGTCTCAAGGGTCGACGAGGGCAGATACGCAGTATTTT.

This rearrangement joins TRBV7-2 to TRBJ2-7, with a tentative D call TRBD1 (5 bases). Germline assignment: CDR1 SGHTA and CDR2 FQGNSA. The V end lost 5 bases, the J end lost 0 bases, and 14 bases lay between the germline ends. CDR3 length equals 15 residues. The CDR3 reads CASSPQGGTSYEQYF. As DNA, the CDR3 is TGTGCCAGCAGCCCGCAGGGCGGCACCTCCTACGAGCAGTACTTC.

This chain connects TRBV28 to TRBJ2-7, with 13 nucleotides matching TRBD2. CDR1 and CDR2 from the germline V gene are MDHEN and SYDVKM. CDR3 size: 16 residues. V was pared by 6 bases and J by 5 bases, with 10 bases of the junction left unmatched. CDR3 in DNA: TGTGCCAGCAGCTCCACTAGCGGGAGGGCCCTAAACGAGCAGTACTTC. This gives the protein CASSSTSGRALNEQYF.

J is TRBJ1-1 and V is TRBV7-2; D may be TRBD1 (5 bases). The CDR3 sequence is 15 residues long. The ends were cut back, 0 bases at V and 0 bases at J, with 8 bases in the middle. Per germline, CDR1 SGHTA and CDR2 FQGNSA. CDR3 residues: CASSLAWGLNTEAFF. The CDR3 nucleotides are TGTGCCAGCAGCTTAGCGTGGGGACTGAACACTGAAGCTTTCTTT.

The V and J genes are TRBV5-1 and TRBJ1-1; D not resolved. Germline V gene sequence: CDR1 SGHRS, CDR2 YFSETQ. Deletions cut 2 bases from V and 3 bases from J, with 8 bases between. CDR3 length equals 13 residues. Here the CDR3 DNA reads TGCGCCAGCAGCTTTAATATGGACACTGAAGCTTTCTTT. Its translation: CASSFNMDTEAFF.

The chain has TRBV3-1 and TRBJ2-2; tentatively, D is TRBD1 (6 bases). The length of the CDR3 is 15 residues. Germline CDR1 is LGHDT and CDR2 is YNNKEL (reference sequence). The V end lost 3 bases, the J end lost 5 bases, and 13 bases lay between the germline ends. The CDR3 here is CASSHRGSWTGELFF. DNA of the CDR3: TGTGCCAGCAGCCATAGGGGGAGTTGGACCGGGGAGCTGTTTTTT.

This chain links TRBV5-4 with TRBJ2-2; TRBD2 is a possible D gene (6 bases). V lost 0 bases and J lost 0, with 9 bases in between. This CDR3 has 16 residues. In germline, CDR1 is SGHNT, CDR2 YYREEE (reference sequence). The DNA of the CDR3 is TGTGCCAGCAGCTTGGGAGGGAGGACGAACACCGGGGAGCTGTTTTTT. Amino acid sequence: CASSLGGRTNTGELFF.

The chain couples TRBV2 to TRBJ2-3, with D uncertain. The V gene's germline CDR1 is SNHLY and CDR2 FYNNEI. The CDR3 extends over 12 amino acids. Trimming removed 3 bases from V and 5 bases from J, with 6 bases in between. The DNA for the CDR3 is TGTGCCAGCAGTGAGGCGAGAGATACGCAGTATTTT. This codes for CASSEARDTQYF.

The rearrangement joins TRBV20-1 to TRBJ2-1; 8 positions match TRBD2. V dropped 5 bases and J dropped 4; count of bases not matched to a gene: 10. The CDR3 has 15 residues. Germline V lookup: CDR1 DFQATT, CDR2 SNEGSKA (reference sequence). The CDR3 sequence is CSAPSTSGPYNEQFF. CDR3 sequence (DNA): TGCAGTGCTCCCTCCACTAGCGGACCTTACAATGAGCAGTTCTTC.

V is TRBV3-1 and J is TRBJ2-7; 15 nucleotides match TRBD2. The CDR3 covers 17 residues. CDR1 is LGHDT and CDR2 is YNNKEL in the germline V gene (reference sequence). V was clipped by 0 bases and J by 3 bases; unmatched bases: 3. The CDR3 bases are TGTGCCAGCAGCCAAGAGGGACTAGCGGGAGGAATCTACGAGCAGTACTTC. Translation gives CASSQEGLAGGIYEQYF.

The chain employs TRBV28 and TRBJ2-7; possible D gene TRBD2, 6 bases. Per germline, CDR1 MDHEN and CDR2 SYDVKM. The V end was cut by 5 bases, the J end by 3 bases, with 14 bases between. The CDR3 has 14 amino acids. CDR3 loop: CASSRPGLSYEQYF. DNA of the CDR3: TGTGCCAGCAGTCGGCCGGGACTCAGCTACGAGCAGTACTTC.

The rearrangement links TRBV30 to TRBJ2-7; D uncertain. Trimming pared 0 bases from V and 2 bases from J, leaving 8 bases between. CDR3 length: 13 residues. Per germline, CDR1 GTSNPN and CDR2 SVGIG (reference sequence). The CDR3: CAWSVQPTYEQYF. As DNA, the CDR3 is TGTGCCTGGAGTGTTCAGCCCACCTACGAGCAGTACTTC.

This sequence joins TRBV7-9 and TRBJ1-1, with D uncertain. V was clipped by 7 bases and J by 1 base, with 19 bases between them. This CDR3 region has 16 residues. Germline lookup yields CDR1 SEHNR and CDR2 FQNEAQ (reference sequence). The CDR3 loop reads CASITHLGDKNTEAFF. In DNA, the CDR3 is TGTGCCAGCATCACCCACCTGGGCGATAAGAACACTGAAGCTTTCTTT.

CDR3 DNA: TGTGCCAGCCGGAAGGCGGGAGCGAACGAGCAGTACTTC. It encodes CASRKAGANEQYF. The J gene is TRBJ2-7, the V gene TRBV28, with 7 bases that match TRBD2. The CDR3 is 13 residues long. The germline CDR1 and CDR2 sequences are MDHEN and SYDVKM. V shed 8 bases, J shed 5 bases, and the junction held 9 bases outside the gene matches.